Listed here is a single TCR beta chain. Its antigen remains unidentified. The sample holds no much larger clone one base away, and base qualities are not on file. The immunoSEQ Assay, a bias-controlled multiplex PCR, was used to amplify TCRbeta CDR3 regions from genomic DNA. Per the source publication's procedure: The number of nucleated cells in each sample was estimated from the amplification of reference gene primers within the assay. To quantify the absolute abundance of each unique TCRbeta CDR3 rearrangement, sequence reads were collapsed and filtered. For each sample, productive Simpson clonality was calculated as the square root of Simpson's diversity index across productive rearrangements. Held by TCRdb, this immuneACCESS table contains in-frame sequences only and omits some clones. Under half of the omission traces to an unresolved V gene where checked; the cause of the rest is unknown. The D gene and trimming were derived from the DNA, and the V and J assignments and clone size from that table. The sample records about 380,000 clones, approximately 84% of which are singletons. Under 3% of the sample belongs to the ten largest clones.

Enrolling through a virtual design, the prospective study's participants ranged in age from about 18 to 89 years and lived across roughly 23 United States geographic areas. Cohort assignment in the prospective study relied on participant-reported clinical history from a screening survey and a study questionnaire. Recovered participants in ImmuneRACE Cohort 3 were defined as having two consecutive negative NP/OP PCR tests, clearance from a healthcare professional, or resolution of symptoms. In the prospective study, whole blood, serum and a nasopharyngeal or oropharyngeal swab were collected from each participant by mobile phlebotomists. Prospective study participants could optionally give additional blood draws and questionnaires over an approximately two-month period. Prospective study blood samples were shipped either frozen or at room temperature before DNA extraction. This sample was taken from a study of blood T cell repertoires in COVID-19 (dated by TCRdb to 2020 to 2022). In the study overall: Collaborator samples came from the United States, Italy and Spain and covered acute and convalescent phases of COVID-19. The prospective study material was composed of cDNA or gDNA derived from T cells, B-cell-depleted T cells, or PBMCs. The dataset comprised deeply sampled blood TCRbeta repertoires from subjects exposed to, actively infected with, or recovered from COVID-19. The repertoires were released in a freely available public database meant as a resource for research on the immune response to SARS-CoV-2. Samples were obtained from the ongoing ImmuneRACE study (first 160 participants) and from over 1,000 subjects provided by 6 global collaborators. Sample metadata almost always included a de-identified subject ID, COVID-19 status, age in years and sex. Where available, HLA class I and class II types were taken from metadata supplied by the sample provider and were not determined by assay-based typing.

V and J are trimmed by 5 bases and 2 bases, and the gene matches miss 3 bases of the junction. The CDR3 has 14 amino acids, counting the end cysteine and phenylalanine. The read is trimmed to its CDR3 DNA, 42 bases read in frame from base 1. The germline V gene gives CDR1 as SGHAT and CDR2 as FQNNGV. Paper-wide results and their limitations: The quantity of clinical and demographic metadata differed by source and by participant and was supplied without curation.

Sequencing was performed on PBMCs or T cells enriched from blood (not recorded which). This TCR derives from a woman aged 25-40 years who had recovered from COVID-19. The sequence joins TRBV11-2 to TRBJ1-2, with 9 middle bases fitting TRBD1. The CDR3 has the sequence CASSVGQGNYGYTF. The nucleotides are TGTGCCAGCAGCGTCGGACAGGGGAACTATGGCTACACCTTC.